The 30 T cell receptor beta chains presented below share a single source sample, sequenced in a study of blood T cells in healthy people across ages. The authors ran a second PCR of roughly 6 to 12 cycles using a sample-barcoded 5' primer and a J-beta primer mix. TCRdb passed the 5' RACE reads through MiXCR, listing each CDR3 protein once. The sample yields about 770,000 distinct CDR3 sequences, around 43% seen once. Sequenced input: blood. These receptors all stem from a man in his 60s in good health.

The chain combines TRBV5-1 with TRBJ2-3, with a weak D call TRBD2 (6 bases). From germline, CDR1 is SGHRS and CDR2 YFSETQ. The V gene lost 2 bases and the J gene lost 13 bases, with 11 bases spanning the gap. The length of the CDR3 is 11 residues. Here the CDR3 DNA reads TGCGCCAGCAGCTTAGAGCGGGTGGAGTATTTT. Amino acid sequence: CASSLERVEYF.

The sample holds many counts of this clonotype. As DNA, the CDR3 is TGTGCCAGCAGTTACGGACAGAACTACGAGCAGTACTTC. As protein: CASSYGQNYEQYF. The V and J genes are TRBV6-2 or TRBV6-3 and TRBJ2-7; D might be TRBD1 (6 bases). Between the trimmed V and J ends, which lost 2 bases and 3 bases, there was a span of 8 bases. The length of the CDR3 is 13 residues. The germline gives CDR1 MNHEY, CDR2 SVGEGT.

This chain uses TRBV20-1 with TRBJ2-4; tentatively, D is TRBD2 (5 bases). Trimming removed 5 bases at V and 0 bases at J, with 14 bases between. Germline CDR1 DFQATT, CDR2 SNEGSKA (reference sequence). There are 15 residues in the CDR3. The CDR3 region has the DNA TGCAGTGCTCCTCACCTCGGGAAAGCCAAAAACATTCAGTACTTC. It specifies CSAPHLGKAKNIQYF.

The rearrangement uses TRBV28 and TRBJ2-7; TRBD1 matches 8 bases. Germline V gene sequence: CDR1 MDHEN, CDR2 SYDVKM. J gave up 1 base and V 10 bases, and 6 bases lay outside the gene matches. CDR3 length: 13 amino acids. CDR3 DNA: TGTGCCACGACAGGGGTGAGGTCCTACGAGCAGTACTTC. Translating gives CATTGVRSYEQYF.

This clonotype was seen more than once but under ten times. The rearrangement joins TRBV20-1 to TRBJ2-3; D is ambiguous. CDR1 and CDR2 from the germline V gene are DFQATT and SNEGSKA (reference sequence). With 5 bases removed from V and 5 bases from J, the gap between germline ends came to 8 bases. The CDR3 has 11 amino acids. CDR3: CSAPEIDTQYF. The CDR3 DNA reads TGCAGTGCTCCCGAAATAGATACGCAGTATTTT.

The chain's CDR3 is CAWSRGGESQPQHF. Written as DNA, the CDR3 is TGTGCCTGGAGCCGAGGGGGGGAATCGCAGCCCCAGCATTTT. The rearrangement links TRBV30 to TRBJ1-5; D perhaps matches TRBD1 (6 bases). The CDR3 sequence is 14 residues long. The V and J ends lost 3 bases and 7 bases respectively, with 16 bases between them. CDR1 and CDR2 from the germline V gene are GTSNPN and SVGIG (reference sequence). Together with reference TRBV30 and TRBJ1-5, the CDR3 gives the full variable domain: SQTIHQWPATLVQPVGSPLSLECTVEGTSNPNLYWYRQAAGRGLQLLFYSVGIGQISSEVPQNLSASRPQDRQFILSSKKLLLSDSGFYLCAWSRGGESQPQHFGDGTRLSIL.

The rearrangement uses TRBV9 and TRBJ2-7; 12 bases line up with TRBD2. With V trimmed by 0 bases and J by 0 bases, 7 bases remained unmatched. Germline V CDR1 and CDR2: SGDLS, YYNGEE. The CDR3 sequence is 18 residues long. The DNA for the CDR3 is TGTGCCAGCAGCGTAGATCCTAGCGGGGGGGGTTTCTCCTACGAGCAGTACTTC. Residues: CASSVDPSGGGFSYEQYF.

The rearrangement uses TRBV14 and TRBJ2-1, with 10 positions matching TRBD2. This CDR3 region has 15 residues. Per germline, CDR1 SGHDN and CDR2 FVKESK. V trimming: 4 bases; J trimming: 7 bases; junction bases outside the gene matches: 7. As DNA, the CDR3 is TGTGCCAGCAGCCTCGGGCGTAGCGGGGGGAATGAGCAGTTCTTC. As protein: CASSLGRSGGNEQFF.

The rearrangement joins TRBV5-6 to TRBJ2-1; D call uncertain. Germline CDR1 SGHDT, CDR2 YYEEEE. This CDR3 is 12 amino acids long. The V end was cut by 4 bases, the J end by 12 bases, with 14 bases between. The CDR3: CASSPPVGGQFF. As DNA, the CDR3 is TGTGCCAGCAGCCCACCGGTGGGTGGGCAGTTCTTC.

The gene calls are TRBV5-1 and TRBJ2-5, with D possibly TRBD1 on 6 matching bases. There are 12 residues in the CDR3. Germline values: CDR1 SGHRS, CDR2 YFSETQ. V dropped 6 bases and J dropped 5 bases, with 11 bases sitting between them. DNA for the CDR3: TGCGCCAGCACCCAGGGGAGCGAGACCCAGTACTTC. Translating it yields CASTQGSETQYF.

About this clonotype: With a much larger clone just one base away, this may be a read error. J is TRBJ2-7 and V is TRBV5-1; D not resolved. The closer fit of TRBJ2-4 to the DNA end suggests the J call may be wrong. CDR3 length equals 12 residues. CDR1 SGHRS and CDR2 YFSETQ come from the germline V gene. CDR3 amino acids: CARSLEGNIQYF. CDR3 sequence (DNA): TGCGCCCGCAGCTTGGAAGGAAACATTCAGTACTTC.

The DNA of the CDR3 is TGTGCCAGCTGGGGGAGAGGACAGGGGGCGAACACCGGGGAGCTGTTTTTT. Translated, it gives CASWGRGQGANTGELFF. The chain is built from TRBV11-2 and TRBJ2-2, with 10 bases matching TRBD1. V lost 8 bases and J lost 0; bases outside the gene matches: 9. CDR3 length: 17 amino acids. Germline V CDR1 and CDR2: SGHAT, FQNNGV.

This clonotype has only a few counts. The chain recombines TRBV7-2 with TRBJ1-6; TRBD1 is a possible D gene (5 bases). With 7 bases removed from V and 6 bases from J, the gap between germline ends came to 10 bases. Germline-derived CDR1 and CDR2 are SGHTA and FQGNSA. The CDR3 consists of 13 residues. The CDR3 DNA sequence: TGTGCCAGCACCTCGGGGGTTAATTCACCCCTCCACTTT. It yields the protein CASTSGVNSPLHF.

The table lists this clonotype with a few counts. This chain uses TRBV7-2 with TRBJ1-2, with 11 positions matching TRBD1. The CDR3 spans 13 residues. Losses at the gene ends were 3 bases for V and 8 bases for J; bases not matched to a gene: 2. Germline V gives CDR1 SGHTA, CDR2 FQGNSA. CDR3: CASSLDRGLGYTF. In DNA form, the CDR3 reads TGTGCCAGCAGCTTGGACAGGGGGCTCGGCTACACCTTC.

The rearrangement joins TRBV20-1 to TRBJ2-7, with 7 bases lining up with TRBD1. V trimming: 4 bases; J trimming: 3 bases; junction bases outside the gene matches: 9. The germline V gene encodes CDR1 DFQATT and CDR2 SNEGSKA (reference sequence). The CDR3 runs 14 residues. CDR3 region: CSAIRDRGHYEQYF. The CDR3 DNA reads as TGCAGTGCTATCCGGGACAGAGGGCACTACGAGCAGTACTTC.

This clonotype was counted a few times. The genes are TRBV7-3 and TRBJ2-7, with 9 bases identical to TRBD2. Germline-derived CDR1 and CDR2 are SGHTA and FQGTGA. The V gene end was trimmed by 3 bases and the J gene end by 5 bases; junction bases not matched to a gene: 5. The CDR3 runs 14 residues. The CDR3 DNA follows: TGTGCCAGCAGCTTGGTAGCGGGGGTGAACGAGCAGTACTTC. It yields the protein CASSLVAGVNEQYF.

This clonotype has only a few counts. The chain uses TRBV12-5 and TRBJ2-3; D not resolved. This CDR3 contains 16 residues. In germline, CDR1 is LGHNT, CDR2 FRNRAP. The V end was cut by 7 bases, the J end by 0 bases, with 17 bases between. DNA for the CDR3: TGTGCTAGTGCAAAAGTGGGTGGCAATAGCACAGATACGCAGTATTTT. Its translation is CASAKVGGNSTDTQYF.

The chain has TRBV6-5 and TRBJ2-7; unclear D gene. Germline V gene lookup returns CDR1 MNHEY and CDR2 SVGAGI. The CDR3 is made up of 15 amino acids. Trimming pared 5 bases from V and 1 base from J, leaving 15 bases between. For the CDR3, the DNA is TGTGCCAGCAGTACTACTACCAACAATTCCTACGAGCAGTACTTC. It encodes CASSTTTNNSYEQYF.

In regard to this clonotype: Sequence at one end of the junction differs from germline and may be a read error. The CDR3 protein is CASSPRLYYQEPQYF. The DNA for the CDR3 is TGTGCCAGCAGTCCTAGACTATACTACCAAGAGCCCCAGTACTTC. V gene TRBV6-2 or TRBV6-3 combines with J gene TRBJ2-5, with D perhaps matching TRBD2 (5 bases). This CDR3 contains 15 residues. Germline CDR1 and CDR2: MNHEY and SVGEGT.

There are a few counts of this clonotype. The CDR3: CASSFSSGGPSYEQYF. The CDR3 DNA follows: TGTGCCAGCAGTTTTAGTAGCGGGGGGCCCTCCTACGAGCAGTACTTC. The gene calls are TRBV28 and TRBJ2-7; 10 bases fit TRBD2. Per germline, CDR1 MDHEN and CDR2 SYDVKM. The CDR3 runs to 16 residues. The ends lost 3 bases at V and 0 bases at J; junction bases unmatched: 5.

This clonotype was picked up a small number of times. J is TRBJ2-3 and V is TRBV29-1; D unresolved. Germline values: CDR1 SQVTM, CDR2 ANQGSEA. The V end lost 5 bases, the J end lost 5 bases, and 5 bases lay between the germline ends. The CDR3 is 10 residues long. The CDR3 region is CSVRVDTQYF. CDR3 DNA sequence: TGCAGCGTTCGGGTAGATACGCAGTATTTT.

Regarding this clonotype: The junction departs from germline at one end; a sequencing error may be responsible. The CDR3 coding sequence is TGTGCCAGCAGCTTAGATCCAGGGGCCGATGAGAAACTGTTTTTT. This sequence encodes CASSLDPGADEKLFF. The chain links TRBV7-9 to TRBJ1-4, with D perhaps TRBD1 (6 bases). The CDR3 is 15 residues long. Germline V gene data show CDR1 as SEHNR and CDR2 as FQNEAQ (reference sequence).

This clonotype was seen a handful of times. The chain joins TRBV7-9 to TRBJ2-5; D is possibly TRBD1 (6 bases). V was shortened by 3 bases and J by 7 bases, with 21 bases between the two germline ends. Germline lookup yields CDR1 SEHNR and CDR2 FQNEAQ (reference sequence). This CDR3 is built from 16 residues. Written as DNA, the CDR3 is TGTGCCAGCAGCTTCCTTAACTTACAGGGATGGGTGACCCAGTACTTC. Amino acid sequence: CASSFLNLQGWVTQYF. The complete variable domain, with remaining parts taken from reference TRBV7-9 and TRBJ2-5, reads DTGVSQNPRHKITKRGQNVTFRCDPISEHNRLYWYRQTLGQGPEFLTYFQNEAQLEKSRLLSDRFSAERPKGSFSTLEIQRTEQGDSAMYLCASSFLNLQGWVTQYFGPGTRLLVL.

V usage is TRBV4-1 and J usage is TRBJ2-5; D unresolved. CDR1 and CDR2 (germline): MGHRA, YSYEKL. The V and J ends lost 1 base and 1 base respectively, with 13 bases between them. The CDR3 is made up of 16 amino acids. In DNA form, the CDR3 reads TGCGCCAGCAGCCAAGCCAGAGGCTTCGCCCAAGAGACCCAGTACTTC. Its protein is CASSQARGFAQETQYF.

The genes are TRBV29-1 and TRBJ1-2, with a weak D call TRBD1 (5 bases). This CDR3 has 13 amino acids. Trimming removed 4 bases from V and 5 bases from J, with 14 bases in between. Germline-derived CDR1 and CDR2 are SQVTM and ANQGSEA. The CDR3 is CSVGDSRAYGYTF. In DNA form, the CDR3 reads TGCAGCGTTGGTGACAGCCGGGCGTATGGCTACACCTTC.

This clonotype has a handful of counts. This chain uses TRBV15 with TRBJ2-5; 7 bases fit TRBD2. After removal of 0 bases from V and 7 bases from J, the junction contained 17 bases not matched to a gene. This CDR3 has 18 residues. CDR1 LNHNV and CDR2 YYDKDF come from the germline V gene (reference sequence). CDR3: CATSRDQLALLPTGTQYF. The CDR3 DNA reads TGTGCCACCAGCAGAGACCAACTAGCGCTACTACCTACGGGGACCCAGTACTTC. The whole variable domain, filled in from reference TRBV15 and TRBJ2-5, reads DAMVIQNPRYQVTQFGKPVTLSCSQTLNHNVMYWYQQKSSQAPKLLFHYYDKDFNNEADTPDNFQSRRPNTSFCFLDIRSPGLGDTAMYLCATSRDQLALLPTGTQYFGPGTRLLVL.

The rearrangement joins TRBV5-1 to TRBJ1-1; no definite D call. Germline CDR1 and CDR2: SGHRS and YFSETQ. V lost 4 bases to trimming and J lost 6 bases, with 16 bases between them. The CDR3 contains 14 residues. This CDR3 is CASSLSNTDAEAFF. As DNA, the CDR3 is TGCGCCAGCAGCCTATCGAACACTGACGCTGAAGCTTTCTTT.

This clonotype appeared a few times. The gene calls are TRBV18 and TRBJ2-7; TRBD1 is a possible D gene (6 bases). V was trimmed by 3 bases and J by 4 bases, leaving 16 bases between them. Germline V CDR1 and CDR2: KGHSH, LQKENI. CDR3 length: 15 residues. The CDR3 loop is CASSPRAGDRYEQYF. CDR3 DNA sequence: TGTGCCAGCTCACCCAGAGCAGGGGACCGATACGAGCAGTACTTC.

This clonotype was observed many times. At one boundary the junction diverges from the germline segment, which might be a read error. This chain connects TRBV12-3 or TRBV12-4 to TRBJ2-7, with 11 bases aligning to TRBD2. The length of the CDR3 is 15 residues. The CDR3 coding sequence is TGCGCCAGCAGCTTCACTAGCGGGAGCTCCTACGAGCAGTACTTC. This sequence encodes CASSFTSGSSYEQYF.

The chain couples TRBV6-7 to TRBJ1-2, with D perhaps TRBD1 (5 bases). TRBV6-7 qualifies as an ORF whose function is uncertain. V was pared by 4 bases and J by 0 bases, with 15 bases between. The CDR3 sequence is 16 residues long. The CDR3 DNA is TGTGCCAGCAGTTCTGACGCGACAGCTGCTAACTATGGCTACACCTTC. Translated, it gives CASSSDATAANYGYTF.